A selection of T cell receptor beta chains follows, all from one sample in a study of STAT5B mutations in CD4+ large granular lymphocyte leukemia. TCRdb's table, derived via immunoSEQ multiplex PCR, lists solely in-frame clones and lacks some. This table holds tens of thousands of clones, roughly 79% found once. The material sequenced was CD4+ T cells from blood buffy coats. Receptor source: a human donor in good health. Both conserved end residues are part of each CDR3. Fields, in order: D gene, clone size, J gene, V gene, CDR3 DNA, CDR3 protein. A D gene is named only where the DNA matches it firmly. Some rows have no size entry. The others give once, few or many, or a class for an expanded clone.

.	.	TRBJ2-3	TRBV2	TGTGCCAGCAGTTCGACTGGAGATACGCAGTATTTT	CASSSTGDTQYF
.	.	TRBJ2-1	TRBV7-2	TGTGCCAGCAGCGTACTTACCATCTCCTACAATGAGCAGTTCTTC	CASSVLTISYNEQFF
TRBD1	.	TRBJ1-4	TRBV7-2	TGTGCCAGCAGCTTAGCGGGGGCAGGGGGGAATGAAAAACTGTTTTTT	CASSLAGAGGNEKLFF
TRBD1	few	TRBJ2-7	TRBV7-9	TGTGCCAGCAGCCCCTACGGACAGGGGGCATCGTACGAGCAGTACTTC	CASSPYGQGASYEQYF
TRBD1	.	TRBJ1-2	TRBV2	TGTGCCAGCAGTGAAGCCCGGGGGGGACAGGGGAGAGATGGCTACACCTTC	CASSEARGGQGRDGYTF
TRBD1	.	TRBJ2-7	TRBV7-8	TGTGCCAGCAGCCTTCCAGGGGGTAACGAGCAGTACTTC	CASSLPGGNEQYF
.	.	TRBJ1-5	TRBV10-3	TGTGCCATCAGTGATAAGGGGACCGGGAATCAGCCCCAGCATTTT	CAISDKGTGNQPQHF
.	.	TRBJ2-2	TRBV6-1	TGTGCCAGCAGTGAATGGGGGGTTGGAGCCGGGGAGCTGTTTTTT	CASSEWGVGAGELFF
.	.	TRBJ2-2	TRBV5-1	TGCGCCAGCAGCTTAGGCGGTAACACCGGGGAGCTGTTTTTT	CASSLGGNTGELFF
.	medium-sized	TRBJ2-7	TRBV18	TGTGCCAGCTCACTCGACAGGTACGAGCAGTACTTC	CASSLDRYEQYF
.	.	TRBJ1-2	TRBV7-9	TGTGCCAGCAGCTTACAGGGAGGTTATGGCTACACCTTC	CASSLQGGYGYTF
TRBD2	.	TRBJ2-7	TRBV2	TGTGCCAGCAGTGAGGGCGGGGGGGCCTACGAGCAGTACTTC	CASSEGGGAYEQYF
TRBD2	.	TRBJ2-1	TRBV14	TGTGCCAGCAGCCCCTCACCCGGGACTAGCGATTTCTTC	CASSPSPGTSDFF
TRBD1	once	TRBJ1-5	TRBV19	TGTGCCAGTACCCCTTGGACAGGGGGACGGCAGCCCCAGCATTTT	CASTPWTGGRQPQHF
TRBD2	.	TRBJ2-1	TRBV19	TGTGCCAGTGAGGGGCGGGAGGGCCCAGGCTACAATGAGCAGTTCTTC	CASEGREGPGYNEQFF
.	few	TRBJ1-5	TRBV19	TGTGCCAGTAGTACCATATCCAAGCCCAATAGCAATCAGCCCCAGCATTTT	CASSTISKPNSNQPQHF
.	.	TRBJ2-1	TRBV29-1	TGCAGCGTTCAAGCGCTCCTCAATGAGCAGTTCTTC	CSVQALLNEQFF
.	.	TRBJ1-5	TRBV21-1	TGTGCCAGCAGCAAAGATCTGGGGCCTAGCAATCAGCCCCAGCATTTT	CASSKDLGPSNQPQHF
.	.	TRBJ2-5	TRBV27	TGTGCCAGCAGTTTCAGGGGTCGCCAAGAGACCCAGTACTTC	CASSFRGRQETQYF
.	.	TRBJ2-2	TRBV18	TGTGCCAGCTCACCACCGAATGGCAACACCGGGGAGCTGTTTTTT	CASSPPNGNTGELFF
.	once	TRBJ2-5	TRBV2	TGTGCCAGCAGGCCCTCGGAAACACTGAAGACCCAGTACTTC	CASRPSETLKTQYF
.	.	TRBJ2-2	TRBV6-1	TGTGCCAGCAGTGATACGTATGTCGGGGAGCTGTTTTTT	CASSDTYVGELFF
TRBD1	.	TRBJ1-2	TRBV27	TGTGCCAGCAGTTTGTGGCAGACAGGGGGTCCGGGCTACACCTTC	CASSLWQTGGPGYTF
.	.	TRBJ2-5	TRBV11-2	TGTGCCAGCAGCTTCCGTTGGACACCAGCCCTGGAGACCCAGTACTTC	CASSFRWTPALETQYF
TRBD1	.	TRBJ1-2	TRBV6-5	TGTGCCAGCAGCCCAACCTCAGGGGGCTATGGCTACACCTTC	CASSPTSGGYGYTF
TRBD1	once	TRBJ1-2	TRBV5-1	TGCGCCAGCAGCTTGGAGGGGCCAGGGGGTAGCTATGGCTACACCTTC	CASSLEGPGGSYGYTF
.	.	TRBJ1-5	TRBV4-3	TGCGCCAGCAGCCAAACCGTCCAAATGAATCAGCCCCAGCATTTT	CASSQTVQMNQPQHF
.	.	TRBJ1-4	TRBV18	TGTGCCAGCTCACCTACAGGGAGGGATGAAAAACTGTTTTTT	CASSPTGRDEKLFF
TRBD2	.	TRBJ2-7	TRBV11-3	TGTGCCAGCAGCCCGTCCGGGACTAGCGGCTACGAGCAGTACTTC	CASSPSGTSGYEQYF
TRBD1	.	TRBJ1-5	TRBV4-1	TGCGCCAGCAGCCGACCCGGGGACAGGTCGGCTCAGCCCCAGCATTTT	CASSRPGDRSAQPQHF
.	.	TRBJ2-1	TRBV5-5	TGTGCCAGCAGCCAATTGGCAGGCTCCTACAATGAGCAGTTCTTC	CASSQLAGSYNEQFF
.	.	TRBJ2-1	TRBV7-8	TGTGCCAGCAGCTCCCGCAATGAGCAGTTCTTC	CASSSRNEQFF
TRBD2	.	TRBJ2-2	TRBV9	TGTGCCAGCAGTCCTACCGGGACTAGCGGGGCCCGGGAGCTGTTTTTT	CASSPTGTSGARELFF